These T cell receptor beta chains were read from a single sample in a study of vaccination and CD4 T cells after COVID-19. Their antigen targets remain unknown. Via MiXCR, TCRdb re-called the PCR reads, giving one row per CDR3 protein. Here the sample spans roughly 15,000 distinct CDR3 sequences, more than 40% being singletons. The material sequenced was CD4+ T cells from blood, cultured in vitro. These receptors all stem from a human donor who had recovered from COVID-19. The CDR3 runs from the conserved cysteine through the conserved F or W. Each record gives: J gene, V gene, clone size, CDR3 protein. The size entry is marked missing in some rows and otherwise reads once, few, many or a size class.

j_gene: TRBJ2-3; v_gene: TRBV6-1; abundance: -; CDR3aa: CASSEVPDTQYF
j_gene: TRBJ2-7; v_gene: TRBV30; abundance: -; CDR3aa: CAWRLGRGGVVDEQYF
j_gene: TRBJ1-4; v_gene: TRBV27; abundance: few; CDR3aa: CASSRLVWEKLFF
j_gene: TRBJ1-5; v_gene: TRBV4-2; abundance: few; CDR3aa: CASSQTTRGKNNQPQHF
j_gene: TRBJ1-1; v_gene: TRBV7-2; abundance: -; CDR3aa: CASSLRLRFTEAFF
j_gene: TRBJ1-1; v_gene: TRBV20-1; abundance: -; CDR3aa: CSARRLYMNTEAFF
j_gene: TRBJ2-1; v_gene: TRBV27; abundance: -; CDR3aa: CASSSFARNNEQFF
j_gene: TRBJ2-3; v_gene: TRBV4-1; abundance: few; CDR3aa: CASSQLGGLRGGTDTQYF
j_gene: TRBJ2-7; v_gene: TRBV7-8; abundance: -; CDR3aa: CASSLGRYGSLEQYF
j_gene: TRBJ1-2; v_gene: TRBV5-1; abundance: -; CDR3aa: CASSIDSGFANYGYTF
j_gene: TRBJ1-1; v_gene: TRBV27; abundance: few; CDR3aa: CASSFAGQMNTEAFF
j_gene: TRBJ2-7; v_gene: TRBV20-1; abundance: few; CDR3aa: CSARSTAVSYEQYF
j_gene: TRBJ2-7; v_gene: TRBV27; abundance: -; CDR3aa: CASSSQKREPYEQYF
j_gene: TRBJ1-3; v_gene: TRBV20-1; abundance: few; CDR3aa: CSASSGIGNTIYF
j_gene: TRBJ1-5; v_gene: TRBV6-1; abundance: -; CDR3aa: CASMGHGLSNQPQHF
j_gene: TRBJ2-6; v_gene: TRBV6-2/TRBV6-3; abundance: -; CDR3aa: CASSYSSGANVLTF
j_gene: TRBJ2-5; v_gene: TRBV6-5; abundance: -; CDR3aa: CASSYDSLQTQYF
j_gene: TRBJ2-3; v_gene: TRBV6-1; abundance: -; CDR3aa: CASRKLAGLSTDTQYF
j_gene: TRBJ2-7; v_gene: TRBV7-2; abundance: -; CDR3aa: CASQGGGTSGRPGQYF
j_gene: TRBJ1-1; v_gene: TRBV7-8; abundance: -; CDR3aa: CASSSSGTDYTEAFF
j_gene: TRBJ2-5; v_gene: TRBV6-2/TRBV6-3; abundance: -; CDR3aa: CASTLSGDGETQYF
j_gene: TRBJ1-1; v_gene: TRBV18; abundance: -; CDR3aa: CASFQGSATEAFF
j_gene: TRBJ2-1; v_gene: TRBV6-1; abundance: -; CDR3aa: CASKRREGSYNEQFF
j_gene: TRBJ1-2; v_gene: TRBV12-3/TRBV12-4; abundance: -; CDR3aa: CASSSRDRSNYGYTF
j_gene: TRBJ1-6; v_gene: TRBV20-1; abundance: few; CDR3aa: CSARKQGSSYNSPLHF
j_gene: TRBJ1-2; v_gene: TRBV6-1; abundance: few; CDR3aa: CASSQTLDRTYGYTF
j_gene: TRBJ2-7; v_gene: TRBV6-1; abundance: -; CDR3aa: CASAPVGTPVYEQYF
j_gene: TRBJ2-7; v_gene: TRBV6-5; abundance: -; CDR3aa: CASSYGAPYEQYF
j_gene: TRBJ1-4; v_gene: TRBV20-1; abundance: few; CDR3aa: CSASITGATNEKLFF